The following is a TCR beta chain sequence with its context. Its antigen is unknown. Autoimmune disease history or systemic immunosuppression was exclusionary. Blood got drawn at baseline, again on cycle 4 day 1, and then on cycle 7 day 1. The sample belongs to a study of OX40 agonist ivuxolimab in advanced cancers. Whole-study findings and limits: Expansion of clones was among the lowest in partial responders at 0.1-3.0 mg/kg.

Produced via immunoSEQ multiplex PCR; TCRdb's table is partial and in-frame only. The table records about 75,000 clones, 86% of them present only once. The sequence derives from an adult with an advanced solid tumor such as melanoma, head and neck, liver or kidney cancer. The specimen was CD4+ or CD8+ T cells sorted from blood, collected in a trial of the OX40 agonist ivuxolimab.

Here the CDR3 reads CASTEAGRETGELFF. CDR3 nucleotides: TGTGCCAGTACCGAAGCCGGACGTGAGACCGGGGAGCTGTTTTTT. This sequence joins TRBV19 and TRBJ2-2; D ambiguous. Trimming stripped 7 bases from V and 5 bases from J, with 17 bases between. The germline CDR1 and CDR2 sequences are LNHDA and SQIVND (reference sequence). CDR3 length: 15 residues.